In this sample, the clone carrying this T cell receptor beta chain turned up a few times. The antigen is undetermined. The record originates from a study of T-cell reconstitution after alpha-beta-depleted transplantation in children. Findings of the study overall: Approximately two months post-transplant, alpha-beta T cells reportedly originated from several hundred expanded graft clones. After transplant, high TCRbeta diversity at day 60 in some patients arose from surviving recipient T cells and thymic progenitors. Most T-cell counts and diversity one year after the transplant came from T cells that were newly produced.

Preparation of the TCRbeta library was carried out with unique molecular identifiers. TCRdb reanalysed the PCR reads using MiXCR and keeps one entry per CDR3 protein. The sample has about 980,000 distinct CDR3 sequences; about 30% are singletons. V was pared by 3 bases and J by 4 bases, with 6 bases of the junction left unmatched. The CDR3 runs to 15 residues. The germline V gene encodes CDR1 KGHSH and CDR2 LQKENI. The chain links TRBV18 to TRBJ1-2, with 9 bases identical to TRBD1. The TCR was taken from a boy under two years old who had a stem cell transplant for SCID, so the T cells may come from the graft donor. The sample here was PBMCs, mostly from graft donor cells, taken 360 days after TCRalphabeta/CD19-depleted stem cell transplant. The CDR3 here is CASSPRRQGVYGYTF. CDR3 nucleotides: TGTGCCAGCTCACCGAGGAGACAGGGGGTCTATGGCTACACCTTC. The full variable domain, in which reference TRBV18 and TRBJ1-2 provide the parts outside the CDR3, is NAGVMQNPRHLVRRRGQEARLRCSPMKGHSHVYWYRQLPEEGLKFMVYLQKENIIDESGMPKERFSAEFPKEGPSILRIQQVVRGDSAAYFCASSPRRQGVYGYTFGSGTRLTVV.